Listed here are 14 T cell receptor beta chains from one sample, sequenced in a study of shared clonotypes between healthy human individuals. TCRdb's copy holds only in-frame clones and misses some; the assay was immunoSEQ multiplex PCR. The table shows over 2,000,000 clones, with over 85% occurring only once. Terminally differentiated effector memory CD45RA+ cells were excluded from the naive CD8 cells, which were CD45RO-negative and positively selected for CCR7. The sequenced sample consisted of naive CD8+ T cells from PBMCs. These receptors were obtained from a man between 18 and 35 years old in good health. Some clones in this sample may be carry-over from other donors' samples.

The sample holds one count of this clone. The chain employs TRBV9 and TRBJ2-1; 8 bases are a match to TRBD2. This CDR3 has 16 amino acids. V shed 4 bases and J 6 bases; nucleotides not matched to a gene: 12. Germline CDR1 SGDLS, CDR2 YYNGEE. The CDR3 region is CASSPPLAGQSNEQFF. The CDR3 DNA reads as TGTGCCAGCAGCCCCCCTCTAGCGGGTCAGAGCAATGAGCAGTTCTTC.

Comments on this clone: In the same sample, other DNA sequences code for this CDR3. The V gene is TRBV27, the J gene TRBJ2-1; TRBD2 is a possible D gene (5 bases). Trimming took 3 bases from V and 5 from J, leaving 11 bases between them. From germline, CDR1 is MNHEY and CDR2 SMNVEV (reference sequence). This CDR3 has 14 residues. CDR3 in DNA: TGTGCCAGCAGTTTGAGGACTTCTAACAATGAGCAGTTCTTC. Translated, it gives CASSLRTSNNEQFF.

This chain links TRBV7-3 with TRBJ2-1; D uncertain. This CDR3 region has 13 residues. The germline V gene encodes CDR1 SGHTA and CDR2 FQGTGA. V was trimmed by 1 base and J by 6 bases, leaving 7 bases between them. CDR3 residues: CASSLSLGNEQFF. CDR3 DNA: TGTGCCAGCAGCTTAAGTCTTGGCAATGAGCAGTTCTTC.

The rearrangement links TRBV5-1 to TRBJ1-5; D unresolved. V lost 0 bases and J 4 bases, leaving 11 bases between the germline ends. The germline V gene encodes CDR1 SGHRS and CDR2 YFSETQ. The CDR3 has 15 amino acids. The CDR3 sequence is CASSLAGFANQPQHF. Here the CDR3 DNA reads TGCGCCAGCAGCTTGGCAGGATTTGCGAATCAGCCCCAGCATTTT.

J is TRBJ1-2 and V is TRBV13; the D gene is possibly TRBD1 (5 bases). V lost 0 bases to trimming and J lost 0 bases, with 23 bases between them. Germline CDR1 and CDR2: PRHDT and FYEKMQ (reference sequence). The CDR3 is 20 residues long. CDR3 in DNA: TGTGCCAGCAGCTTAGGCCGCAGGGCCCCTCATCAATCTACTAACTATGGCTACACCTTC. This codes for CASSLGRRAPHQSTNYGYTF.

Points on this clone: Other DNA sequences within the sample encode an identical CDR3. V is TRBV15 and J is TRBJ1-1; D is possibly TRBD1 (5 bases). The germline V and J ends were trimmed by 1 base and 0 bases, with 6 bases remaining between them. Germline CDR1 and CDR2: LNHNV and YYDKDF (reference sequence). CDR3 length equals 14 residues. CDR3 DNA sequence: TGTGCCACCAGCAGAGGAGGGGTGAACACTGAAGCTTTCTTT. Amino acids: CATSRGGVNTEAFF. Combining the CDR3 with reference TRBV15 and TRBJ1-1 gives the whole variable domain DAMVIQNPRYQVTQFGKPVTLSCSQTLNHNVMYWYQQKSSQAPKLLFHYYDKDFNNEADTPDNFQSRRPNTSFCFLDIRSPGLGDTAMYLCATSRGGVNTEAFFGQGTRLTVV.

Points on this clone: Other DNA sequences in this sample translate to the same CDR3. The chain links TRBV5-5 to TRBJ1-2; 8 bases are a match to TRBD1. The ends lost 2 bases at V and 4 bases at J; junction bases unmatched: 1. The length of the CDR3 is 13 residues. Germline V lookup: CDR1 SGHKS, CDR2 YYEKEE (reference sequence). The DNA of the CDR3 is TGTGCCAGCAGCTTCGGGACAGGCTATGGCTACACCTTC. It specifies CASSFGTGYGYTF.

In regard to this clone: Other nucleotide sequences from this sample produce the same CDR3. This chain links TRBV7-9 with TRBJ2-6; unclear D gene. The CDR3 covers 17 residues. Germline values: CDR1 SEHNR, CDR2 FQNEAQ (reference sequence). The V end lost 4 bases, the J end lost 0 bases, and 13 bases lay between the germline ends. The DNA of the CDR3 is TGTGCCAGCAGCTCCCCACAACAAGGCTCTGGGGCCAACGTCCTGACTTTC. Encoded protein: CASSSPQQGSGANVLTF.

CDR3 sequence reads: CASTRTAGNEQFF. CDR3 in DNA: TGTGCCAGTACTAGGACGGCGGGCAATGAGCAGTTCTTC. The chain employs TRBV19 and TRBJ2-1, with a possible D match to TRBD2 (5 bases). Germline V gene sequence: CDR1 LNHDA, CDR2 SQIVND (reference sequence). The CDR3 sequence is 13 residues long. Trimming pared 7 bases from V and 6 bases from J, leaving 13 bases between.

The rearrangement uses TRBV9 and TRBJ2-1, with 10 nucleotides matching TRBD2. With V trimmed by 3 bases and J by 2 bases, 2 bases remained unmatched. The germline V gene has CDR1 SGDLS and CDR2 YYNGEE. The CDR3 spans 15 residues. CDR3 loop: CASSASGSTYNEQFF. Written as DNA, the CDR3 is TGTGCCAGCAGCGCTAGCGGGAGCACCTACAATGAGCAGTTCTTC.

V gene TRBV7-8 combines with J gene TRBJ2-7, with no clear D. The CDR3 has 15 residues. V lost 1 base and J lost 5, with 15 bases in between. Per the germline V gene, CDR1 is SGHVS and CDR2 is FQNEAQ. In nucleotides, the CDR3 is TGTGCCAGCAGCTTAGACCGGCGCCCTCACGACGAGCAGTACTTC. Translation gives CASSLDRRPHDEQYF.

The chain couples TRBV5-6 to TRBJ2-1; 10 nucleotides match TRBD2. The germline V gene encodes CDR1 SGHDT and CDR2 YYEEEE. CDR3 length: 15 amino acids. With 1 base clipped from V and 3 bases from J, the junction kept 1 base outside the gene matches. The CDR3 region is CASSLPSGSYNEQFF. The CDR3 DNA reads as TGTGCCAGCAGCTTGCCTAGCGGGAGCTACAATGAGCAGTTCTTC.

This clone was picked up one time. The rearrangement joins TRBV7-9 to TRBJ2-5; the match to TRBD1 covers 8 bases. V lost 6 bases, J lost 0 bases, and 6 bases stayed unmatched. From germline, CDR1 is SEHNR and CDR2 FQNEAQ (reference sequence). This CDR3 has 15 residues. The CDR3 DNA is TGTGCCAGCAGTGGGACAGGCGCGTACCAAGAGACCCAGTACTTC. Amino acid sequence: CASSGTGAYQETQYF. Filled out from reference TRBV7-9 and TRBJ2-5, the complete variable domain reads DTGVSQNPRHKITKRGQNVTFRCDPISEHNRLYWYRQTLGQGPEFLTYFQNEAQLEKSRLLSDRFSAERPKGSFSTLEIQRTEQGDSAMYLCASSGTGAYQETQYFGPGTRLLVL.

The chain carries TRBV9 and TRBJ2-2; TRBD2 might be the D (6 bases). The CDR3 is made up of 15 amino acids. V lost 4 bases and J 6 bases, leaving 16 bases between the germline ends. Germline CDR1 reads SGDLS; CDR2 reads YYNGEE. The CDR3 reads CASSPGGRGAGELFF. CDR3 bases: TGTGCCAGCAGCCCCGGAGGGAGAGGAGCCGGGGAGCTGTTTTTT.